The rows below give T cell receptor beta chains drawn from one sample of a study of cytomegalovirus exposure and HLA in healthy donors. Produced via immunoSEQ multiplex PCR; TCRdb's table is partial and in-frame only. The table includes over 130,000 clones, approximately 78% detected once. The sample consisted of PBMCs. These receptors were collected from a woman aged 40 to 50 in good health and CMV-seropositive. Each CDR3 is given with its conserved first and last residue. The order of the fields is clone size, D gene, V gene, J gene, CDR3 DNA, CDR3 protein. The D gene is left open where the match is weak. Size values are once, few and many counts, or a class for expanded clones, and some rows have none.

clone_size: -
d_call: -
v_call: TRBV30
j_call: TRBJ2-7
cdr3_nt: TGTGCCTGGAGTGTCGGTCGATACTATCGGGACTACGAGCAGTACTTC
cdr3_aa: CAWSVGRYYRDYEQYF

clone_size: -
d_call: -
v_call: TRBV18
j_call: TRBJ1-5
cdr3_nt: TGTGCCAGTGGTGAGGGTATTGGCAATCAGCCCCAGCATTTT
cdr3_aa: CASGEGIGNQPQHF

clone_size: -
d_call: -
v_call: TRBV5-6
j_call: TRBJ1-2
cdr3_nt: TGTGCCAGCAGCGGTACACCCAACTATGGCTACACCTTC
cdr3_aa: CASSGTPNYGYTF

clone_size: -
d_call: TRBD2
v_call: TRBV2
j_call: TRBJ2-7
cdr3_nt: TGTGCCAGCATGACCCGGGACTACCCCCGCGAGCAGTACTTC
cdr3_aa: CASMTRDYPREQYF

clone_size: once
d_call: -
v_call: TRBV5-1
j_call: TRBJ2-7
cdr3_nt: TGCGCCAGCAGTGCAGGGGTTAACTACGAGCAGTACTTC
cdr3_aa: CASSAGVNYEQYF

clone_size: -
d_call: -
v_call: TRBV18
j_call: TRBJ1-1
cdr3_nt: TGTGCCAGCTCACCTGAACGGGTAAACACTGAAGCTTTCTTT
cdr3_aa: CASSPERVNTEAFF

clone_size: -
d_call: TRBD2
v_call: TRBV5-1
j_call: TRBJ2-2
cdr3_nt: TGCGCCAGCAGCTTTAGCGGGCCACTTACCTTAACCGGGGAGCTGTTTTTT
cdr3_aa: CASSFSGPLTLTGELFF

clone_size: -
d_call: TRBD1
v_call: TRBV28
j_call: TRBJ2-5
cdr3_nt: TGTGCCAGCAGGCTACAGGGGGGACAAGAGACCCAGTACTTC
cdr3_aa: CASRLQGGQETQYF

clone_size: -
d_call: TRBD2
v_call: TRBV29-1
j_call: TRBJ2-7
cdr3_nt: TGCAGCGTTGAGACTAGCGGGACCAGTTACGAGCAGTACTTC
cdr3_aa: CSVETSGTSYEQYF

clone_size: -
d_call: TRBD2
v_call: TRBV10-3
j_call: TRBJ2-3
cdr3_nt: TGTGCCATCAGTGGGCAAGCGGGAGGGGGCACAGATACGCAGTATTTT
cdr3_aa: CAISGQAGGGTDTQYF

clone_size: -
d_call: TRBD2
v_call: TRBV27
j_call: TRBJ2-7
cdr3_nt: TGTGCCAGCAGCCAAACGCTACCTCTAGCGGGAAATGCCTACGAGCAGTACTTC
cdr3_aa: CASSQTLPLAGNAYEQYF

clone_size: -
d_call: -
v_call: TRBV2
j_call: TRBJ1-5
cdr3_nt: TGTGCCAGCAGTGAAGGTGGTACAGGTAGGGGTCAGCCCCAGCATTTT
cdr3_aa: CASSEGGTGRGQPQHF

clone_size: -
d_call: TRBD1
v_call: TRBV5-1
j_call: TRBJ2-2
cdr3_nt: TGCGCCAGCGGGACAGGGGACACCGGGGAGCTGTTTTTT
cdr3_aa: CASGTGDTGELFF

clone_size: once
d_call: -
v_call: TRBV9
j_call: TRBJ2-3
cdr3_nt: TGTGCCAGCAGCGGACGACTAGGGGGCACAGATACGCAGTATTTT
cdr3_aa: CASSGRLGGTDTQYF

clone_size: -
d_call: -
v_call: TRBV5-1
j_call: TRBJ2-3
cdr3_nt: TGCGCCAGCAGCTTGGCCCGGGATACGCAGTATTTT
cdr3_aa: CASSLARDTQYF

clone_size: -
d_call: TRBD1
v_call: TRBV29-1
j_call: TRBJ2-5
cdr3_nt: TGCAGCGTTGAAGAGGGACAGGGGGGAAGGAGACAAGAGACCCAGTACTTC
cdr3_aa: CSVEEGQGGRRQETQYF

clone_size: -
d_call: TRBD1
v_call: TRBV5-8
j_call: TRBJ2-3
cdr3_nt: TGTGCCAGCAGCTTGGACCCGACAGGGGCCTCAGATACGCAGTATTTT
cdr3_aa: CASSLDPTGASDTQYF

clone_size: -
d_call: TRBD2
v_call: TRBV11-2
j_call: TRBJ2-7
cdr3_nt: TGTGCCAGCAGCCCTAGGACTAGCGGACCCTACGAGCAGTACTTC
cdr3_aa: CASSPRTSGPYEQYF

clone_size: -
d_call: TRBD1
v_call: TRBV2
j_call: TRBJ1-3
cdr3_nt: TGTGCCAGCAGGGGACAGCTCTCTGGAAACACCATATATTTT
cdr3_aa: CASRGQLSGNTIYF

clone_size: -
d_call: TRBD1
v_call: TRBV18
j_call: TRBJ2-5
cdr3_nt: TGTGCCAGCTCACCCAGCGGGGACAGGGTCGGTACCCAGTACTTC
cdr3_aa: CASSPSGDRVGTQYF

clone_size: -
d_call: -
v_call: TRBV19
j_call: TRBJ2-7
cdr3_nt: TGTGCCAGTACTAAAACCTATAAGAATTGGGCGCCCTACGAGCAGTACTTC
cdr3_aa: CASTKTYKNWAPYEQYF

clone_size: -
d_call: TRBD1
v_call: TRBV10-3
j_call: TRBJ1-2
cdr3_nt: TGTGCCATCAGTGAATCCGGGACAGGGGACTATGGCTACACCTTC
cdr3_aa: CAISESGTGDYGYTF

clone_size: -
d_call: TRBD1
v_call: TRBV19
j_call: TRBJ2-2
cdr3_nt: TGTGCCAGTAGGCAGGGGGCGTGGGACACCGGGGAGCTGTTTTTT
cdr3_aa: CASRQGAWDTGELFF

clone_size: -
d_call: TRBD2
v_call: TRBV6-1
j_call: TRBJ2-3
cdr3_nt: TGTGCCAGCAGTCCTTCCCGGGAGGTTGCAGATACGCAGTATTTT
cdr3_aa: CASSPSREVADTQYF

clone_size: -
d_call: -
v_call: TRBV2
j_call: TRBJ1-5
cdr3_nt: TGTGCCAGCAGTGGCGGATTATATAGCAATCAGCCCCAGCATTTT
cdr3_aa: CASSGGLYSNQPQHF

clone_size: -
d_call: -
v_call: TRBV28
j_call: TRBJ2-2
cdr3_nt: TGTGCCAGCAGTTTAGGAGCGGCGAACACCGGGGAGCTGTTTTTT
cdr3_aa: CASSLGAANTGELFF

clone_size: -
d_call: -
v_call: TRBV7-2
j_call: TRBJ2-7
cdr3_nt: TGTGCCAGCAGCTTAGGGAGGACTGGTAAGATGTACGAGCAGTACTTC
cdr3_aa: CASSLGRTGKMYEQYF

clone_size: -
d_call: TRBD1
v_call: TRBV30
j_call: TRBJ1-4
cdr3_nt: TGTGCCTGGATGGGACAGGCCGGGGGAAAACTGTTTTTT
cdr3_aa: CAWMGQAGGKLFF

clone_size: once
d_call: -
v_call: TRBV5-6
j_call: TRBJ2-7
cdr3_nt: TGTGCCAGCAGCTTGGGTTCTCCCGCCTACGAGCAGTACTTC
cdr3_aa: CASSLGSPAYEQYF

clone_size: -
d_call: -
v_call: TRBV6-1
j_call: TRBJ1-5
cdr3_nt: TGTGCCAGCATTACGGGGGATCAGCCCCAGCATTTT
cdr3_aa: CASITGDQPQHF

clone_size: -
d_call: TRBD2
v_call: TRBV10-3
j_call: TRBJ2-1
cdr3_nt: TGTGCCATCACTCCAGCGGGAGTCAGTGAGCAGTTCTTC
cdr3_aa: CAITPAGVSEQFF

clone_size: once
d_call: -
v_call: TRBV19
j_call: TRBJ1-1
cdr3_nt: TGTGCCAGTAGTAGCGGACAGAACACTGAAGCTTTCTTT
cdr3_aa: CASSSGQNTEAFF

clone_size: -
d_call: TRBD1
v_call: TRBV5-4
j_call: TRBJ1-6
cdr3_nt: TGTGCCAGCAGCTTGGGACAGGGGAGGTATTCACCCCTCCACTTT
cdr3_aa: CASSLGQGRYSPLHF

clone_size: -
d_call: TRBD1
v_call: TRBV4-1
j_call: TRBJ1-4
cdr3_nt: TGCGCCAGCAGCCAATCTACCCAGGGGGCAGCTGAAAAACTGTTTTTT
cdr3_aa: CASSQSTQGAAEKLFF

clone_size: -
d_call: -
v_call: TRBV4-1
j_call: TRBJ1-5
cdr3_nt: TGCGCCAGCAGCCAAGAACTTGGTATTATTCAGCCCCAGCATTTT
cdr3_aa: CASSQELGIIQPQHF

clone_size: -
d_call: -
v_call: TRBV5-4
j_call: TRBJ1-5
cdr3_nt: TGTGCCAGCAGCTTGGGCGGGGTAGATCAGCCCCAGCATTTT
cdr3_aa: CASSLGGVDQPQHF

clone_size: -
d_call: -
v_call: TRBV11-2
j_call: TRBJ1-2
cdr3_nt: TGTGCCAGCAGTCTCGGGTTTGGCCGTGGCTACACCTTC
cdr3_aa: CASSLGFGRGYTF

clone_size: few
d_call: TRBD1
v_call: TRBV30
j_call: TRBJ2-1
cdr3_nt: TGTGCCTGGAGTGTACAGGGGGCGAATGAGCAGTTCTTC
cdr3_aa: CAWSVQGANEQFF

clone_size: -
d_call: TRBD2
v_call: TRBV14
j_call: TRBJ2-3
cdr3_nt: TGTGCCAGCAGCCCTCCCGGGACTACCCGCACAGATACGCAGTATTTT
cdr3_aa: CASSPPGTTRTDTQYF